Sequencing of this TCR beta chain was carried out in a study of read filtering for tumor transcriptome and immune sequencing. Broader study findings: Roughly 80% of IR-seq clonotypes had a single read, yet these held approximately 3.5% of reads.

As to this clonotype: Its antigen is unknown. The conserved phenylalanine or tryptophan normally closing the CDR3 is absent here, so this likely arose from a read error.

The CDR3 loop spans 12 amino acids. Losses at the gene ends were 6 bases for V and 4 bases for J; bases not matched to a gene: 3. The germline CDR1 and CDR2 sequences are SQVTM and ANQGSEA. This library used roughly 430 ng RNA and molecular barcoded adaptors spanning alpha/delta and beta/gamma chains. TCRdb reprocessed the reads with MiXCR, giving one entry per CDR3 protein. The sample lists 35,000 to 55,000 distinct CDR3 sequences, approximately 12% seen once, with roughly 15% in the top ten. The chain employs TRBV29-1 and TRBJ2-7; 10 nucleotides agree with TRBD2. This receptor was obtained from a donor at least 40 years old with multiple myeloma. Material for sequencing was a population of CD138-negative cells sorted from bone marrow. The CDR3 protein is CSVTTSGYEQYL. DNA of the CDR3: TGCAGCGTAACGACTAGCGGGTACGAGCAGTACCTG.